A single sample is the source of the 10 T cell receptor beta chains below, sequenced in a study of cytomegalovirus exposure and HLA in healthy donors. The PCR used 60 Vbeta and 13 Jbeta primers. TCRdb's table, derived via immunoSEQ multiplex PCR, lists solely in-frame clones and lacks some. In the table there are tens of thousands of clones, more than 75% of which are singletons. Sequenced sample: PBMCs. The receptors originated from a woman aged 35 to 49 in good health and CMV-seronegative.

The genes are TRBV6-5 and TRBJ1-5; 8 bases align to TRBD1. This CDR3 has 15 amino acids. CDR1 and CDR2 (germline): MNHEY, SVGAGI. J was trimmed by 0 bases and V by 9 bases; bases with no gene match: 7. CDR3 region: CASRQGRDSNQPQHF. The CDR3 region has the DNA TGTGCCAGTCGACAGGGGAGGGATAGCAATCAGCCCCAGCATTTT.

This clone occurred a few times. The chain carries TRBV6-6 and TRBJ2-1; 8 nucleotides agree with TRBD2. The CDR3 is 15 amino acids. The ends lost 4 bases at V and 6 bases at J; junction bases unmatched: 8. Germline CDR1 is MNHNY and CDR2 is SVGAGI (reference sequence). DNA for the CDR3: TGTGCCAGCAGTTTCTTAGCGGGGTGGGGCAATGAGCAGTTCTTC. This translates into CASSFLAGWGNEQFF.

The J gene is TRBJ2-5, the V gene TRBV5-1; TRBD1 matches at 7 bases. CDR3 length equals 15 residues. The V segment lost 1 base and the J segment 4 bases; nucleotides outside the gene matches: 7. Germline V gene lookup returns CDR1 SGHRS and CDR2 YFSETQ. The CDR3 nucleotides read TGCGCCAGCAGCTTGAGGTCAGGGGGTGTAGAGACCCAGTACTTC. This translates into CASSLRSGGVETQYF.

The chain employs TRBV6-5 and TRBJ1-5; possibly TRBD1 for D (5 bases). Germline loops: CDR1 MNHEY, CDR2 SVGAGI. Trimming took 9 bases from V and 9 from J, leaving 9 bases between them. The CDR3 totals 10 residues. CDR3 nucleotides: TGTGCCAGTGGGGGAGGGCCCCAGCATTTT. Protein sequence: CASGGGPQHF.

With respect to this clone: The same CDR3 can be traced to other DNA sequences in this sample. The chain couples TRBV13 to TRBJ1-4; 8 nucleotides match TRBD1. In germline, CDR1 is PRHDT, CDR2 FYEKMQ (reference sequence). CDR3 length: 14 residues. Trimming at V came to 3 bases and at J to 8 bases, leaving 5 bases not matched to a gene. As DNA, the CDR3 is TGTGCCAGCAGCTTTGGACAGGGAGGGGAAAAACTGTTTTTT. It is translated as CASSFGQGGEKLFF.

The chain recombines TRBV11-2 with TRBJ1-4, with TRBD1 matching 7 bases. In germline, CDR1 is SGHAT, CDR2 FQNNGV. After removal of 5 bases from V and 5 bases from J, the junction contained 5 bases not matched to a gene. This CDR3 contains 14 residues. CDR3 nucleotides: TGTGCCAGCAGCCATACAGGGGAGAATGAAAAACTGTTTTTT. This translates into CASSHTGENEKLFF. Based on the CDR3 plus reference TRBV11-2 and TRBJ1-4, the full variable domain is EAGVAQSPRYKIIEKRQSVAFWCNPISGHATLYWYQQILGQGPKLLIQFQNNGVVDDSQLPKDRFSAERLKGVDSTLKIQPAKLEDSAVYLCASSHTGENEKLFFGSGTQLSVL.

CDR3 sequence reads: CASSLVPGFQDTQYF. Here the CDR3 DNA reads TGTGCCAGCAGCTTAGTTCCGGGATTTCAGGATACGCAGTATTTT. The V and J genes are TRBV7-8 and TRBJ2-3; a possible D gene is TRBD2 (5 bases). This CDR3 has 15 residues. From germline, CDR1 is SGHVS and CDR2 FQNEAQ. V was shortened by 1 base and J by 6 bases, with 14 bases between the two germline ends.

This clone was seen a single time. The chain combines TRBV6-1 with TRBJ1-2, with TRBD1 identical over 7 bases. The CDR3 has 14 residues. Unmatched junction bases numbered 4, after V lost 3 bases and J lost 3 bases. From germline, CDR1 is MNHNS and CDR2 SASEGT. The CDR3 here is CASSETGFDYGYTF. CDR3 sequence (DNA): TGTGCCAGCAGTGAGACAGGGTTTGACTATGGCTACACCTTC.

Only a few counts were recorded for this clone. The chain carries TRBV6-5 and TRBJ2-7, with a possible D match to TRBD2 (7 bases). The CDR3 spans 15 residues. From germline, CDR1 is MNHEY and CDR2 SVGAGI. Trimming cost V 0 bases and J 3 bases, with 12 bases left between them. The CDR3 sequence: CASSYSGEGVYEQYF. The CDR3 DNA reads TGTGCCAGCAGTTACTCGGGGGAGGGGGTCTACGAGCAGTACTTC.

The chain is built from TRBV4-2 and TRBJ1-6; D not certain. The CDR3 has 13 amino acids. Per the germline V gene, CDR1 is LGHNA and CDR2 is YNFKEQ. V was shortened by 5 bases and J by 7 bases, with 9 bases between the two germline ends. The CDR3 sequence: CASSDRVNSPLHF. CDR3 coding DNA: TGTGCCAGCAGCGATCGGGTGAATTCACCCCTCCACTTT.